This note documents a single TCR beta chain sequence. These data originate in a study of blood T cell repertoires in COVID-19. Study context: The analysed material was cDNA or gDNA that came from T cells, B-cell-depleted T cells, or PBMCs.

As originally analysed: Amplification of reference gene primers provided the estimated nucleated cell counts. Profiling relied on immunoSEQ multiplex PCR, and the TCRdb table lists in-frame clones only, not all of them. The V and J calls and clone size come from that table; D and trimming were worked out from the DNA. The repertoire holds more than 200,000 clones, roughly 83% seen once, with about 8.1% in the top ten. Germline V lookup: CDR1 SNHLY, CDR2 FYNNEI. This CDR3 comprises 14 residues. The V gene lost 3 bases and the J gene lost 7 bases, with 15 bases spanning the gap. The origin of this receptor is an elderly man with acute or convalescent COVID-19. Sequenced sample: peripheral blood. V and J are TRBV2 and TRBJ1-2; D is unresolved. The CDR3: CASSDPGRSIGYTF. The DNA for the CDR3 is TGTGCCAGCAGTGACCCCGGGAGGAGTATTGGCTACACCTTC.